The sequence of this T cell receptor (beta chain) was determined in a study of T cells in Graves' hyperthyroidism and ophthalmopathy. Authors of the study amplified TCR beta CDR3 regions from RNA transcripts. The TCR CDR3 was amplified in a first-round RT-PCR using the HTBI primer set. TCRdb passed the multiplex PCR reads through MiXCR, listing each CDR3 protein once. The repertoire includes about 480,000 distinct CDR3 sequences, around an eighth of them detected once, and around a sixth sits in the top ten. This clonotype was observed at least ten times. Antigen specificity is unknown. Aged 18 to 65, the patients had hyperthyroidism that was newly diagnosed and had lasted under 2 months. Whole-study findings and limits: The majority of expanded thyroid clonotypes above 0.001 also appeared in blood.

The CDR3 spans 17 residues. Germline assignment: CDR1 KGHSH and CDR2 LQKENI. Trimming stripped 1 base from V and 10 bases from J, with 25 bases between. The material sequenced was blood. The origin of this receptor is a woman younger than 35 with Graves' hyperthyroidism. This chain links TRBV18 with TRBJ1-1, with unresolved D. CDR3 amino acids: CASSPLFTPDSTRGAFF. The CDR3 DNA reads TGTGCCAGCTCACCACTTTTTACCCCGGACTCGACACGAGGAGCTTTCTTT.